What follows are 32 T cell receptor beta chains derived from one specimen sequenced in a study of CD8+CD57+ T cells in acquired aplastic anemia. Both TCR beta VDJ combination and CDR3 sequence profiling were carried out. Genomic DNA was the template for this profiling. Using its own MiXCR run on the reads, TCRdb lists one record per CDR3 protein. This sample has just over 150,000 distinct CDR3 sequences, with less than 50% found just once. Patients chosen for sequencing had CD8+CD57+ cells that had expanded, as shown by flow cytometry. Sequenced: sorted CD4+, CD8+, or CD8+CD57+ T cells (not recorded which) from PBMCs. These receptors were taken from a human donor with aplastic anemia.

Many counts were recorded for this clonotype. V usage is TRBV10-2 and J usage is TRBJ1-5; D remains ambiguous. The CDR3 loop spans 14 amino acids. Trimming stripped 2 bases from V and 2 bases from J, with 7 bases between. CDR1 and CDR2 (germline): WSHSY, SAAADI. As DNA, the CDR3 is TGCGCCAGCAGTGAGCTGGGAGGCAATCAGCCCCAGCATTTT. Its translation is CASSELGGNQPQHF.

In this sample, this clonotype turned up a few times. The rearrangement joins TRBV9 to TRBJ1-1; D is perhaps TRBD1 (5 bases). The germline V and J ends were trimmed by 3 bases and 3 bases, with 27 bases remaining between them. The CDR3 consists of 19 residues. CDR1 SGDLS and CDR2 YYNGEE come from the germline V gene. The CDR3 sequence is CASSDPPDRGILGDTEAFF. CDR3 DNA: TGTGCCAGCAGCGACCCCCCGGACCGGGGCATTTTGGGGGACACTGAAGCTTTCTTT.

Remarks on this clonotype: Germline and junction disagree at one end, which may indicate a read error. The rearrangement links TRBV7-7 to TRBJ1-1; D is possibly TRBD1 (6 bases). The CDR3 contains 13 residues. CDR1 is SSHAT, CDR2 FNYEAQ, per germline (reference sequence). The CDR3 reads CASSSSQGTEALF. CDR3 nucleotide sequence: TGTGCTAGCAGCTCAAGTCAGGGGACTGAAGCTCTCTTT.

This clonotype was found many times. The V gene is TRBV9, the J gene TRBJ2-2; TRBD2 is a possible D gene (5 bases). Trimming removed 3 bases at V and 4 bases at J, with 16 bases between. Germline loops: CDR1 SGDLS, CDR2 YYNGEE. This CDR3 is built from 16 residues. In nucleotides, the CDR3 is TGTGCCAGCAGCGCCTACCCGGGATCCGGCACCGGGGAGCTGTTTTTT. It codes for CASSAYPGSGTGELFF.

The genes are TRBV5-1 and TRBJ2-5; D gene uncertain. The CDR3 is 16 amino acids. Per the germline V gene, CDR1 is SGHRS and CDR2 is YFSETQ. V lost 4 bases, J lost 5 bases, and 21 bases lay in between. In nucleotides, the CDR3 is TGCGCCAGCAGCGCCTTTGTGGACGCCACCTGGGAGACCCAGTACTTC. Translated: CASSAFVDATWETQYF.

As concerns this clonotype: Since a much larger clone is just one base distant, this may be a read error. The chain carries TRBV11-1 and TRBJ2-3, with TRBD2 matching over 7 bases. V was clipped by 3 bases and J by 6 bases; unmatched bases: 9. Per germline, CDR1 SGHAT and CDR2 FQDESV (reference sequence). The CDR3 runs to 15 residues. The CDR3 region is CASSLAGGREDTQYF. DNA of the CDR3: TGTGCCAGCAGCTTGGCTGGCGGGAGAGAGGATACGCAGTATTTT.

Concerning this clonotype itself: A read error may be the cause here, since a much bigger clone is one base away. V usage is TRBV16 and J usage is TRBJ2-7; no definite D call. Germline CDR1 KGHSY, CDR2 FQNENV. The CDR3 is 13 residues long. V lost 4 bases and J 4 bases, leaving 11 bases between the germline ends. The chain's CDR3 is CASSPPDAYEQYF. CDR3 coding DNA: TGTGCCAGCAGCCCCCCCGATGCTTACGAGCAGTACTTC.

The chain couples TRBV5-1 to TRBJ2-7, with D possibly TRBD2 on 5 matching bases. The CDR3 is made up of 15 amino acids. V was shortened by 0 bases and J by 2 bases, with 12 bases between the two germline ends. Germline CDR1 is SGHRS and CDR2 is YFSETQ. This chain's CDR3 is CASSLGHGVAYEQYF. CDR3 nucleotides: TGCGCCAGCAGCTTGGGGCACGGGGTGGCCTACGAGCAGTACTTC.

The table lists this clonotype with many counts. The chain recombines TRBV29-1 with TRBJ2-7; a weak D match, TRBD1 (6 bases). With 2 bases removed from V and 5 bases from J, the gap between germline ends came to 10 bases. CDR1 and CDR2 (germline): SQVTM, ANQGSEA. The CDR3 length is 12 residues. CDR3: CSVEQGRNEQYF. In DNA, the CDR3 is TGCAGCGTTGAACAGGGGCGGAACGAGCAGTACTTC.

The chain uses TRBV29-1 and TRBJ1-1, with 8 bases fitting TRBD1. V was pared by 5 bases and J by 3 bases, with 5 bases of the junction left unmatched. From germline, CDR1 is SQVTM and CDR2 ANQGSEA. The CDR3 contains 13 residues. CDR3: CSVIQGADTEAFF. The CDR3 DNA reads as TGCAGCGTTATTCAGGGGGCGGACACTGAAGCTTTCTTT.

The chain links TRBV10-3 to TRBJ1-1; no reliable D call. The CDR3 has 14 amino acids. Germline V lookup: CDR1 ENHRY, CDR2 SYGVKD. Trimming shortened V by 3 bases and J by 0 bases, and 8 bases separated the two germline ends. The CDR3 sequence: CAISDPGLNTEAFF. CDR3 sequence (DNA): TGTGCCATCAGTGATCCAGGTCTGAACACTGAAGCTTTCTTT.

About this clonotype: A much bigger clone sits one base away, suggesting this may be a read error. This chain uses TRBV12-3 or TRBV12-4 with TRBJ1-5, with D perhaps matching TRBD1 (5 bases). The CDR3 has 14 residues. Trimming shortened V by 7 bases and J by 9 bases, and 19 bases separated the two germline ends. The DNA for the CDR3 is TGTGCCAGCACCGGGGGAATAGGGCCCTGGCCCCAGCATTTT. It yields the protein CASTGGIGPWPQHF.

This chain connects TRBV13 to TRBJ1-2; no firm D call. Trimming pared 2 bases from V and 1 base from J, leaving 5 bases between. The CDR3 has 13 amino acids. CDR1 is PRHDT and CDR2 is FYEKMQ in the germline V gene (reference sequence). The CDR3: CASSLFGNYGYTF. DNA of the CDR3: TGTGCCAGCAGCTTATTCGGTAACTATGGCTACACCTTC.

This clonotype came up many times. The chain is built from TRBV6-5 and TRBJ2-7; D may be TRBD1 (5 bases). V was pared by 2 bases and J by 3 bases, with 11 bases between. This CDR3 comprises 14 residues. Germline CDR1 MNHEY, CDR2 SVGAGI. CDR3 nucleotide sequence: TGTGCCAGCAGTTACCAGGGCGGCGGCTACGAGCAGTACTTC. Protein product: CASSYQGGGYEQYF.

CDR3: CASSGLTGAEQYF. The CDR3 DNA reads as TGTGCCAGTAGCGGGTTAACAGGGGCCGAGCAGTACTTC. The rearrangement joins TRBV19 to TRBJ2-7, with 7 positions matching TRBD1. The V gene's germline CDR1 is LNHDA and CDR2 SQIVND (reference sequence). The junction had 8 bases not matched to a gene; V was cut back by 6 bases and J by 6 bases. The CDR3 is 13 residues long.

The chain recombines TRBV10-3 with TRBJ2-7; D is unresolved. This CDR3 has 11 amino acids. V was shortened by 10 bases and J by 3 bases, with 10 bases between the two germline ends. Germline lookup yields CDR1 ENHRY and CDR2 SYGVKD. This CDR3 is CATLEGYEQYF. Written as DNA, the CDR3 is TGTGCCACCCTAGAAGGCTACGAGCAGTACTTC.

This clonotype has a count of ten or more. The V call is TRBV19, the J call TRBJ2-2, with 9 bases identical to TRBD2. This CDR3 region has 16 residues. Germline V gene sequence: CDR1 LNHDA, CDR2 SQIVND (reference sequence). The trim removed 2 bases at V and 6 bases at J, leaving 7 bases unmatched. CDR3 sequence reads: CASSIKAGGCPGELFF. The CDR3 region has the DNA TGTGCCAGTAGTATAAAAGCGGGAGGATGTCCCGGGGAGCTGTTTTTT. The full variable domain, in which reference TRBV19 and TRBJ2-2 provide the parts outside the CDR3, is DGGITQSPKYLFRKEGQNVTLSCEQNLNHDAMYWYRQDPGQGLRLIYYSQIVNDFQKGDIAEGYSVSREKKESFPLTVTSAQKNPTAFYLCASSIKAGGCPGELFFGEGSRLTVL.

In regard to this clonotype: A much larger clone is a single base away; this may be a read error. V and J are TRBV12-3 or TRBV12-4 and TRBJ1-1, with no clear D. V lost 1 base to trimming and J lost 3 bases, with 9 bases between them. This CDR3 has 14 amino acids. Here the CDR3 DNA reads TGTGCCAGCAGTTTAGGACTGCCGTACACTGAAGCTTTCTTT. Its protein is CASSLGLPYTEAFF.

There are many counts of this clonotype. J is TRBJ2-3 and V is TRBV7-8; 7 bases align to TRBD2. V dropped 5 bases and J dropped 4; count of bases not matched to a gene: 9. Germline CDR1 and CDR2: SGHVS and FQNEAQ. The CDR3 totals 15 residues. The CDR3 region is CASSLLAARPDTQYF. In DNA form, the CDR3 reads TGTGCCAGCAGCCTTCTAGCGGCTAGGCCAGATACGCAGTATTTT.

This clonotype was seen only a few times. The V gene is TRBV30, the J gene TRBJ1-4, with 11 bases matching TRBD1. The CDR3 runs 15 residues. Per germline, CDR1 GTSNPN and CDR2 SVGIG (reference sequence). V lost 4 bases and J lost 8; bases outside the gene matches: 9. The CDR3 loop reads CAWTASGTGGEKLFF. CDR3 bases: TGTGCCTGGACGGCGAGTGGGACAGGGGGAGAAAAACTGTTTTTT.

The table lists this clonotype with many counts. This sequence joins TRBV4-3 and TRBJ1-5; D call uncertain. Trimming removed 0 bases from V and 0 bases from J, with 6 bases in between. Per the germline V gene, CDR1 is LGHNA and CDR2 is YSLEER. The CDR3 extends over 15 amino acids. The CDR3 DNA reads as TGCGCCAGCAGCCAAGACAGGAATAGCAATCAGCCCCAGCATTTT. Translation: CASSQDRNSNQPQHF.

Of note for this clonotype: A read error is possible here, since a much larger clone lies one base away. Because it lacks the conserved phenylalanine or tryptophan at the end, this CDR3 is likely a read error. The rearrangement links TRBV5-4 to TRBJ1-1; D is unclear. CDR1 SGHNT and CDR2 YYREEE come from the germline V gene (reference sequence). With 3 bases removed from V and 7 bases from J, the gap between germline ends came to 7 bases. The CDR3 is 11 amino acids. The CDR3 loop reads CASSSLNEAFS. CDR3 in DNA: TGTGCCAGCAGCTCTTTAAATGAAGCTTTCTCT.

This clonotype was seen many times. This rearrangement joins TRBV7-3 to TRBJ2-2; 9 bases are a match to TRBD1. The CDR3 consists of 14 residues. Trimming cost V 5 bases and J 6 bases; bases outside gene matches: 4. Looked up from germline, CDR1 is SGHTA and CDR2 is FQGTGA. The CDR3 sequence: CASSPRQGAGELFF. The DNA of the CDR3 is TGTGCCAGCAGCCCACGACAGGGGGCCGGGGAGCTGTTTTTT.

The CDR3 DNA is TGTGCCAGCAGTTTGACAGGGGGCGGAACTGAAGCTTTCTTT. Protein: CASSLTGGGTEAFF. The V gene is TRBV12-3 or TRBV12-4, the J gene TRBJ1-1; 10 bases map to TRBD1. This CDR3 contains 14 residues. V lost 3 bases and J lost 5; bases outside the gene matches: 3.

A note on this clonotype: This may arise from a read error, as a much more abundant clone is one base away. The rearrangement joins TRBV12-3 or TRBV12-4 to TRBJ2-5, with D perhaps assigned TRBD1 or TRBD2 (5 bases each). The CDR3 spans 15 residues. V gave up 1 base and J gave up 5 bases, with 14 bases separating them. CDR3 sequence (DNA): TGTGCCAGCAGTTTAGACAGAGGGGTAGGGGAGACCCAGTACTTC. Translated, it gives CASSLDRGVGETQYF.

This clonotype was detected ten times or more. The chain uses TRBV19 and TRBJ2-1; 7 nucleotides match TRBD2. V dropped 3 bases and J dropped 0; count of bases not matched to a gene: 11. Germline-derived CDR1 and CDR2 are LNHDA and SQIVND (reference sequence). The CDR3 length is 18 residues. The DNA of the CDR3 is TGTGCCAGTAGTATTTGGTTCGCGGGACTAAGCTCCTACAATGAGCAGTTCTTC. Its translation: CASSIWFAGLSSYNEQFF.

The V call is TRBV11-1, the J call TRBJ1-6; D is perhaps TRBD1 (5 bases). CDR1 and CDR2 (germline): SGHAT, FQDESV (reference sequence). This CDR3 comprises 16 residues. Trimming removed 0 bases from V and 8 bases from J, with 14 bases in between. The CDR3 DNA follows: TGTGCCAGCAGCTTAGCGCGGCAGGGTCGGCATTCACCCCTCCACTTT. This encodes CASSLARQGRHSPLHF.

In its sample, this clonotype was seen a few times. This chain joins TRBV29-1 and TRBJ2-6; 7 bases agree with TRBD1. V lost 6 bases to trimming and J lost 0 bases; unmatched junction nucleotides: 2. CDR3 length: 14 residues. Germline values: CDR1 SQVTM, CDR2 ANQGSEA. CDR3 coding DNA: TGCAGCGTGGGACAGAGCTCTGGGGCCAACGTCCTGACTTTC. Its protein product is CSVGQSSGANVLTF.

This clonotype was recorded many times. V usage is TRBV11-3 and J usage is TRBJ1-1; maybe TRBD1 (6 bases). V dropped 5 bases and J dropped 5 bases, with 12 bases sitting between them. Germline CDR1 is SGHNT and CDR2 is YENEEA. CDR3 length: 13 residues. The CDR3 region has the DNA TGTGCCAGCAGCCGGGGAGGGGGAACTGAAGCTTTCTTT. Amino acid sequence: CASSRGGGTEAFF.

In the case of this clonotype: A much larger clonotype is one base distant, so this may be a read error. In this CDR3 the conserved last residue, phenylalanine or tryptophan, is missing, so a read error is likely. This chain uses TRBV4-3 with TRBJ1-2, with 7 bases lining up with TRBD1. V dropped 2 bases and J dropped 3; count of bases not matched to a gene: 12. Germline V gene lookup returns CDR1 LGHNA and CDR2 YSLEER. This CDR3 comprises 17 residues. The CDR3 DNA is TGCGCCAGCAGCCAAAAGTATGTCTCCGGGACAGACTATGGCTACACCCTC. It specifies CASSQKYVSGTDYGYTL.

This clonotype occurred many times. This chain joins TRBV29-1 and TRBJ1-1, with TRBD1 matching over 7 bases. This CDR3 has 16 amino acids. The V segment lost 1 base and the J segment 5 bases; nucleotides outside the gene matches: 13. The germline V gene has CDR1 SQVTM and CDR2 ANQGSEA. CDR3 amino acids: CSVEVTGLKVGTEAFF. Written as DNA, the CDR3 is TGCAGCGTTGAAGTGACAGGGCTAAAAGTCGGGACTGAAGCTTTCTTT.

V gene TRBV2 combines with J gene TRBJ2-3; D not certain. Germline CDR1 reads SNHLY; CDR2 reads FYNNEI. V lost 1 base to trimming and J lost 0 bases, with 8 bases between them. CDR3 length: 15 residues. In DNA form, the CDR3 reads TGTGCCAGCAGTGAAGGTCTAACTAGCACAGATACGCAGTATTTT. As protein: CASSEGLTSTDTQYF.